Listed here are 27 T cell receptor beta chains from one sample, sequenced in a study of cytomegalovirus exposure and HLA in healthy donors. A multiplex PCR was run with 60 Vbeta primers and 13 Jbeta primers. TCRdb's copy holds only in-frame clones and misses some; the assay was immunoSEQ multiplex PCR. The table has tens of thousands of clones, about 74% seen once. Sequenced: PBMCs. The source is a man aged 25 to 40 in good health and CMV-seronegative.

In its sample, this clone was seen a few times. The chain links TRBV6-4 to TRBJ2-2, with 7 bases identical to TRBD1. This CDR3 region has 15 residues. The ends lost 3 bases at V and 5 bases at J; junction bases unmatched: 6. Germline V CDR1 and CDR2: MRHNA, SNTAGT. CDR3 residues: CASSEEGGWTGELFF. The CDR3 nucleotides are TGTGCCAGCAGTGAAGAAGGGGGCTGGACCGGGGAGCTGTTTTTT.

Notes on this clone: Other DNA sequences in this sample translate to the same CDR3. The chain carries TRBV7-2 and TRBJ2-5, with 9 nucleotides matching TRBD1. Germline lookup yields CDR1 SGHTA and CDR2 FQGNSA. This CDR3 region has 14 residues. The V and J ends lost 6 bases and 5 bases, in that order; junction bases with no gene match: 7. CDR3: CASREGQGRETQYF. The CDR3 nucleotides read TGTGCCAGCAGAGAGGGACAGGGCAGGGAGACCCAGTACTTC.

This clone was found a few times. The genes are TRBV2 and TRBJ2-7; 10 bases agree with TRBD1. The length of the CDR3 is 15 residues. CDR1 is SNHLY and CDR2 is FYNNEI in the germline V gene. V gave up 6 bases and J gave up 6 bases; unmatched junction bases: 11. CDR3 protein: CASRAPIRDRGEQYF. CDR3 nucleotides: TGTGCCAGCAGAGCACCGATTAGGGACAGGGGCGAGCAGTACTTC.

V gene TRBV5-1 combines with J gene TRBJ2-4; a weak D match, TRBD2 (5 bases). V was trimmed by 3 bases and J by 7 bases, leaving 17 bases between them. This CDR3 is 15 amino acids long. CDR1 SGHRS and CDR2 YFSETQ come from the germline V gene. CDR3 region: CASSSTTERGNIQYF. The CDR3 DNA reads TGCGCCAGCAGCTCAACCACAGAACGAGGGAACATTCAGTACTTC.

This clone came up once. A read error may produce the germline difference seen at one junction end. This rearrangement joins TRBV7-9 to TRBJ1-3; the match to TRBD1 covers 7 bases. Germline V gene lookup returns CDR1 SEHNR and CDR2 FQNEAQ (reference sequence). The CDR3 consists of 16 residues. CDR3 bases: TGTTCCAGCAGCTTTCGAGGGACAGACTCTGGAAACACCATATATTTT. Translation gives CSSSFRGTDSGNTIYF. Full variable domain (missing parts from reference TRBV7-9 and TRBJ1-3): DTGVSQNPRHKITKRGQNVTFRCDPISEHNRLYWYRQTLGQGPEFLTYFQNEAQLEKSRLLSDRFSAERPKGSFSTLEIQRTEQGDSAMYLCSSSFRGTDSGNTIYFGEGSWLTVV.

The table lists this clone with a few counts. In DNA form, the CDR3 reads TGTGCCAGCAGTTCCAGGGAAGCAAACACCATATATTTT. Amino acid sequence: CASSSREANTIYF. The V call is TRBV6-5, the J call TRBJ1-3, with TRBD1 as a possible D gene (5 bases). CDR3 length equals 13 residues. The germline V gene encodes CDR1 MNHEY and CDR2 SVGAGI. V lost 4 bases and J 6 bases, leaving 10 bases between the germline ends.

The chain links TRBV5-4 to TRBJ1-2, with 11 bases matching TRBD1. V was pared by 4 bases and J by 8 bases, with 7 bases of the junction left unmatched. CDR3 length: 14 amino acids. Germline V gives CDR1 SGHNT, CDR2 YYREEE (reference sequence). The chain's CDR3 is CASSGGQGAGGYTF. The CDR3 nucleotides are TGTGCCAGCAGCGGAGGACAGGGGGCGGGGGGCTACACCTTC.

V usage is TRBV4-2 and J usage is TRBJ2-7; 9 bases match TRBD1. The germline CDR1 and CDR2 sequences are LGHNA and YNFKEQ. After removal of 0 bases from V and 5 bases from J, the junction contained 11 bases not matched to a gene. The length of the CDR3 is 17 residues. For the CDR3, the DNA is TGTGCCAGCAGCCAAGAGATTACCGGGACAGGGTACCACGAGCAGTACTTC. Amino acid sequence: CASSQEITGTGYHEQYF.

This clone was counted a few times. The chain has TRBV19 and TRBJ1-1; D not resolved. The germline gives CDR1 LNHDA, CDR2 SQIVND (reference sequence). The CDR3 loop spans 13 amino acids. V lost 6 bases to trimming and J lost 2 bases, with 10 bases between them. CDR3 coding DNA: TGTGCCAGTAGCGGACTGACAAACACTGAAGCTTTCTTT. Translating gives CASSGLTNTEAFF.

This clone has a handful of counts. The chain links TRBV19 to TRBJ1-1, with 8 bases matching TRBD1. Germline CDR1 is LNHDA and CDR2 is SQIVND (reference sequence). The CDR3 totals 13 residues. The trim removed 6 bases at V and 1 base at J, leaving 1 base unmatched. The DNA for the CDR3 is TGTGCCAGTAGCGGACAGGGGAACACTGAAGCTTTCTTT. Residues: CASSGQGNTEAFF.

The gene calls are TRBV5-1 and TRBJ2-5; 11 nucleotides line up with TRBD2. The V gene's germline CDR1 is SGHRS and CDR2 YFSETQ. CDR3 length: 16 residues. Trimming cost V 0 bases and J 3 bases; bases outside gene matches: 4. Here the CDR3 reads CASSLGVAGGKETQYF. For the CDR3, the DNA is TGCGCCAGCAGCTTGGGTGTAGCGGGAGGGAAAGAGACCCAGTACTTC. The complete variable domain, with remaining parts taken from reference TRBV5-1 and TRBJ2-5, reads KAGVTQTPRYLIKTRGQQVTLSCSPISGHRSVSWYQQTPGQGLQFLFEYFSETQRNKGNFPGRFSGRQFSNSRSEMNVSTLELGDSALYLCASSLGVAGGKETQYFGPGTRLLVL.

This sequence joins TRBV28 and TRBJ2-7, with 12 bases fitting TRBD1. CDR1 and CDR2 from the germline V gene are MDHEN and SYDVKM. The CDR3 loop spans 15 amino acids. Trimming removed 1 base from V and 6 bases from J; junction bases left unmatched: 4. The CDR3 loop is CASSLFGTGGFEQYF. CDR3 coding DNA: TGTGCCAGCAGTTTATTTGGGACAGGGGGCTTCGAGCAGTACTTC.

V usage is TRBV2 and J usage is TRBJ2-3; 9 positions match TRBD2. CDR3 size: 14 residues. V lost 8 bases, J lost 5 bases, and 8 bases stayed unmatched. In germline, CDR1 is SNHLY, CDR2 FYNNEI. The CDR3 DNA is TGTGCCAGCGCTCAGGGACTAGCTGGAGATACGCAGTATTTT. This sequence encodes CASAQGLAGDTQYF.

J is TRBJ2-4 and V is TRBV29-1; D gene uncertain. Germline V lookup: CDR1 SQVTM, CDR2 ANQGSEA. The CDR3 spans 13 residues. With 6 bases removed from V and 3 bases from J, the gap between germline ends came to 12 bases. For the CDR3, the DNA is TGCAGCGTGAGCCTAGGTTTCAAAAACATTCAGTACTTC. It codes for CSVSLGFKNIQYF.

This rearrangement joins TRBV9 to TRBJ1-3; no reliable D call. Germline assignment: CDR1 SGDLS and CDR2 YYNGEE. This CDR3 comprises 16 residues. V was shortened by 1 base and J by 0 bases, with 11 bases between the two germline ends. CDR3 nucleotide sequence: TGTGCCAGCAGCGTATCCAGGTTGGGCTCTGGAAACACCATATATTTT. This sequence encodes CASSVSRLGSGNTIYF.

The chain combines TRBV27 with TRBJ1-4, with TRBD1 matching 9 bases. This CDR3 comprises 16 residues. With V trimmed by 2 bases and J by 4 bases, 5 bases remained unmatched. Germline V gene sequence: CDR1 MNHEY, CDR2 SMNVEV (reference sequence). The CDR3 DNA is TGTGCCAGCAGTTTAACGTCGGACAGGGGTAATGAAAAACTGTTTTTT. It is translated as CASSLTSDRGNEKLFF.

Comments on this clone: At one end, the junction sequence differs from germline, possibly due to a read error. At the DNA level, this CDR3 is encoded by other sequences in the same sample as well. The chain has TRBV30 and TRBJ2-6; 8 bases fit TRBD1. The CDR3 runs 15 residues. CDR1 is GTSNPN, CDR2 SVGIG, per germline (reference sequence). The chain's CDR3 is CAWSVTGAGANVLTF. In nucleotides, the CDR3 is TGTGCTTGGAGTGTGACAGGGGCTGGGGCCAACGTCCTGACTTTC.

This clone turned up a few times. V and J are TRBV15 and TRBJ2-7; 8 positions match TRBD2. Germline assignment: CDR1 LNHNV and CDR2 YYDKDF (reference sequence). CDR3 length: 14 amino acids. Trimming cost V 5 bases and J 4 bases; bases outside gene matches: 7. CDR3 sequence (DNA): TGTGCCACCAGCTCGATCCCGGGAGGGTACGAGCAGTACTTC. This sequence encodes CATSSIPGGYEQYF.

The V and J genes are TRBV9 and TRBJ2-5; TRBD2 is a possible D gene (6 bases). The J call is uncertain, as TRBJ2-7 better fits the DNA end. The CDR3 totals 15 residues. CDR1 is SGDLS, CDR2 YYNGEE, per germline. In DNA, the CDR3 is TGTGCCAGCAGCGGAGGGGACTCCTTCGGCTACGAGCAGTACTTC. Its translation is CASSGGDSFGYEQYF.

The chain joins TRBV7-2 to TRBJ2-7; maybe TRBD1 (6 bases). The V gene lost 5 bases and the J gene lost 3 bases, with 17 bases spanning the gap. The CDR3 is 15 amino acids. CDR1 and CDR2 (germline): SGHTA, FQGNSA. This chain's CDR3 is CASSLSGQTLYEQYF. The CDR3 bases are TGTGCCAGCAGCCTCTCGGGACAAACTCTCTACGAGCAGTACTTC. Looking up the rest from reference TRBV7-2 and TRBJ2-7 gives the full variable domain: GAGVSQSPSNKVTEKGKDVELRCDPISGHTALYWYRQSLGQGLEFLIYFQGNSAPDKSGLPSDRFSAERTGGSVSTLTIQRTQQEDSAVYLCASSLSGQTLYEQYFGPGTRLTVT.

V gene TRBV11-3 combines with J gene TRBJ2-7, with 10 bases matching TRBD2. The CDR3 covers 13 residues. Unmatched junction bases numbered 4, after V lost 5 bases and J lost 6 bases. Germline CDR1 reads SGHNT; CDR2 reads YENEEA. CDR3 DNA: TGTGCCAGCAGCCCGCTAGCGGGAGTCGAGCAGTACTTC. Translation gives CASSPLAGVEQYF.

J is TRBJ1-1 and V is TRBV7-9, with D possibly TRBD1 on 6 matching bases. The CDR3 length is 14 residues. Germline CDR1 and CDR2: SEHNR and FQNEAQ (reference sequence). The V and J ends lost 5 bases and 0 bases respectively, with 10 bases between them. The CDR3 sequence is CASSQGQLNTEAFF. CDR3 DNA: TGTGCCAGCAGCCAGGGGCAGCTGAACACTGAAGCTTTCTTT.

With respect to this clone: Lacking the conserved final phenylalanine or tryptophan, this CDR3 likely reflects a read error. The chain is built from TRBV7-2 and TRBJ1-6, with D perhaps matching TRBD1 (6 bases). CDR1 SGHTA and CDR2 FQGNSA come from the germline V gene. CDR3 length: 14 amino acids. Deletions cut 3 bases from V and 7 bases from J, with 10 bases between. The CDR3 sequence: CASSFLTGNSPLHL. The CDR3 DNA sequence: TGTGCCAGCAGCTTCCTCACAGGGAATTCACCCCTCCACCTT.

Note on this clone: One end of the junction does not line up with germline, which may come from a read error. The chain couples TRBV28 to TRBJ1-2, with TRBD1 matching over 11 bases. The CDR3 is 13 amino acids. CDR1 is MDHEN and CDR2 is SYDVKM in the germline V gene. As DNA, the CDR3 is TGTGCCACCAGTACCGGGACAGGGGGGGGCTACACCTTC. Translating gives CATSTGTGGGYTF.

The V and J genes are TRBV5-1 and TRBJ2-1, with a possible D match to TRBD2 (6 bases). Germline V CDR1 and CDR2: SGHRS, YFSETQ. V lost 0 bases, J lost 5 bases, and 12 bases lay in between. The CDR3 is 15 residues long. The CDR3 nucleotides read TGCGCCAGCAGCTTGGAACTAGCAGGGAACAATGAGCAGTTCTTC. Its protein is CASSLELAGNNEQFF.

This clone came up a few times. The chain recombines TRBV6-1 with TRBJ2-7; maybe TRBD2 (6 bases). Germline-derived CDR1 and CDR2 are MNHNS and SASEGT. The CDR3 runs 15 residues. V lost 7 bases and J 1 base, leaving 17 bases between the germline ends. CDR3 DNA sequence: TGTGCCAGCATACTTAGCGGAGGGGCTTCCTACGAGCAGTACTTC. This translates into CASILSGGASYEQYF.

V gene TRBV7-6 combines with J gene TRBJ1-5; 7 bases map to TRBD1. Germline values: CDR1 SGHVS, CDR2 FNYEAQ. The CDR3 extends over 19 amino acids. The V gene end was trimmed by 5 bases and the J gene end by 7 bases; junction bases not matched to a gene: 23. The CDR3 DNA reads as TGTGCCAGCAGCGCCAGGACGGCAGAGACAGGGAGCAGTGCCCAGCCCCAGCATTTT. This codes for CASSARTAETGSSAQPQHF.